This TCR beta chain was recorded in a study of T cell changes during pregnancy in multiple sclerosis. TCRdb keeps only in-frame clones here, not all; method: immunoSEQ multiplex PCR. The sample lists tens of thousands of clones; 75% to 95% were seen once. This sample comprised CD4+ T cells from peripheral blood mononuclear cells, obtained before pregnancy. This clonotype was sampled from a female donor with multiple sclerosis, enrolled in a pregnancy study.

The CDR3 sequence is CSVALAGGSDTQYF. The CDR3 nucleotides read TGCAGCGTTGCCCTAGCGGGAGGATCAGATACGCAGTATTTT. The V and J genes are TRBV29-1 and TRBJ2-3, with 11 bases identical to TRBD2. Germline trimming cut 4 bases from V and 4 bases from J; bases unmatched to any gene: 4. There are 14 residues in the CDR3. CDR1 is SQVTM and CDR2 is ANQGSEA in the germline V gene.